What follows is one T cell receptor (beta chain) and its context. Produced via immunoSEQ multiplex PCR; TCRdb's table is partial and in-frame only. The table lists approximately 120,000 clones, roughly nine tenths of them singletons, with 7% to 9% in the top ten. The sample originates from a study of identifying expanded T cells in peripheral blood. Collection occurred without any documented infections or immune events in donors. The germline V and J ends were trimmed by 5 bases and 2 bases, with 9 bases remaining between them. The CDR3 is made up of 13 amino acids. Germline CDR1 and CDR2: SGHVS and FQNEAQ.

This clonotype was obtained from a person aged 18 to 75 in good health. The specimen sequenced was blood. This chain connects TRBV7-8 to TRBJ1-2; no clear D gene. The CDR3 nucleotides read TGTGCCAGCAGCCCAGACGCAAACTATGGCTACACCTTC. Translation: CASSPDANYGYTF.